The rows below give T cell receptor beta chains drawn from one sample of a study of T cells in localized non-small cell lung cancer. Sequencing was performed with immunoSEQ multiplex PCR; in TCRdb, only in-frame clones are kept and a portion is missing. The sample carries approximately 28,000 clones, around 93% recorded once. Sequencing used peripheral blood mononuclear cells, obtained before any cancer treatment. All receptors derive from a woman aged 35-70 years with stage III lung adenocarcinoma. CDR3s include the opening cysteine and the closing phenylalanine or tryptophan. D genes are given only for firm matches. Size tells how often a clone was seen (once, few, many) or the class of an expanded clone, and some rows leave it out.

d_call,cdr3_length,v_call,j_call,clone_size,cdr3_aa,cdr3_nt
NA,15,TRBV7-9,TRBJ2-1,NA,CASSLDSGSYNEQFF,TGTGCCAGCAGCTTAGATTCGGGTTCCTACAATGAGCAGTTCTTC
NA,14,TRBV5-1,TRBJ2-5,NA,CASSLSASQETQYF,TGCGCCAGCAGCTTGTCAGCCAGCCAAGAGACCCAGTACTTC
NA,14,TRBV18,TRBJ1-5,NA,CASSKGTGNQPQHF,TGTGCCAGCTCAAAAGGGACGGGCAATCAGCCCCAGCATTTT
NA,14,TRBV7-9,TRBJ1-2,once,CASSRTALNYGYTF,TGTGCCAGCAGCCGGACAGCTCTTAACTATGGCTACACCTTC
TRBD2,13,TRBV27,TRBJ2-7,NA,CASRAGGLYEQYF,TGTGCCAGCAGAGCGGGAGGGCTATACGAGCAGTACTTC
TRBD1,14,TRBV28,TRBJ1-2,once,CASSTDRGRRGYTF,TGTGCCAGCAGCACGGACAGGGGACGTCGTGGCTACACCTTC
NA,12,TRBV7-2,TRBJ2-3,NA,CASSRRGDTQYF,TGTGCCAGCAGCCGCAGGGGAGATACGCAGTATTTT
NA,14,TRBV5-1,TRBJ2-7,NA,CASSLVGNSYEQYF,TGCGCCAGCAGTCTGGTGGGCAACTCCTACGAGCAGTACTTC
NA,14,TRBV6-5,TRBJ1-3,few,CASSYMSSGNTIYF,TGTGCCAGCAGTTACATGAGCTCTGGAAACACCATATATTTT
NA,15,TRBV4-1,TRBJ1-6,NA,CASSQDPGRWSPLHF,TGCGCCAGCAGCCAAGACCCCGGCAGATGGTCACCCCTCCACTTT
NA,17,TRBV7-8,TRBJ1-5,few,CASSLEGGVYSNQPQHF,TGTGCCAGCAGCTTAGAGGGGGGGGTTTATAGCAATCAGCCCCAGCATTTT
TRBD2,15,TRBV4-1,TRBJ2-3,NA,CASSQVASGTDTQYF,TGCGCCAGCAGCCAAGTCGCTAGCGGAACAGATACGCAGTATTTT
NA,13,TRBV29-1,TRBJ1-1,NA,CSVERKADAEAFF,TGCAGCGTTGAGAGAAAAGCGGACGCTGAAGCTTTCTTT
TRBD1,18,TRBV2,TRBJ2-5,NA,CASSPQGTVFHAQETQYF,TGTGCCAGCAGTCCACAGGGGACCGTATTCCACGCACAAGAGACCCAGTACTTC
NA,15,TRBV5-1,TRBJ1-3,NA,CASSSGQSSGNTIYF,TGCGCCAGCAGCTCTGGTCAGAGCTCTGGAAACACCATATATTTT
NA,11,TRBV30,TRBJ1-2,NA,CAWSFTYGYTF,TGTGCCTGGAGTTTCACTTATGGCTACACCTTC
NA,16,TRBV6-5,TRBJ1-2,NA,CASSYLGGLANYGYTF,TGTGCCAGCAGTTACCTCGGGGGTTTAGCTAACTATGGCTACACCTTC
TRBD1,14,TRBV6-6,TRBJ1-4,NA,CASSKQGGGEKLFF,TGTGCCAGCAGTAAACAGGGGGGAGGTGAAAAACTGTTTTTT
NA,13,TRBV7-9,TRBJ1-3,NA,CASSRQAGNTIYF,TGTGCCAGCAGCAGACAGGCTGGAAACACCATATATTTT
NA,14,TRBV7-9,TRBJ2-1,NA,CASSTGLAYNEQFF,TGTGCCAGCAGCACTGGACTCGCCTACAATGAGCAGTTCTTC
NA,14,TRBV6-1,TRBJ2-3,NA,CASSERGSPDTQYF,TGTGCCAGCAGTGAAAGGGGGAGTCCAGATACGCAGTATTTT
TRBD2,15,TRBV5-1,TRBJ2-1,NA,CASSSGSYPYNEQFF,TGCGCCAGCAGTAGCGGGAGCTATCCCTACAATGAGCAGTTCTTC
TRBD1,15,TRBV7-8,TRBJ1-1,NA,CASSLEGTANTEAFF,TGTGCCAGCAGCTTAGAAGGGACAGCGAACACTGAAGCTTTCTTT
NA,14,TRBV5-6,TRBJ2-5,NA,CASSPRSRGETQYF,TGTGCCAGCAGCCCCAGATCCAGGGGAGAGACCCAGTACTTC
NA,15,TRBV7-2,TRBJ2-1,NA,CASSRTGGSYNEQFF,TGTGCCAGCAGCCGAACTGGCGGTTCCTACAATGAGCAGTTCTTC
NA,14,TRBV5-6,TRBJ2-7,NA,CASNLGDGQYEQYF,TGTGCCAGCAACTTGGGAGACGGACAGTACGAGCAGTACTTC
NA,14,TRBV27,TRBJ1-2,NA,CASSFATRAGGYTF,TGTGCCAGCAGTTTTGCAACCAGGGCAGGGGGCTACACCTTC
NA,16,TRBV18,TRBJ1-3,NA,CASSPGLLYIGNTIYF,TGTGCCAGCTCACCGGGGCTACTGTACATAGGAAACACCATATATTTT
TRBD1,16,TRBV4-3,TRBJ2-2,NA,CASSQETQGAPGELFF,TGCGCCAGCAGCCAAGAGACACAGGGGGCCCCCGGGGAGCTGTTTTTT
NA,14,TRBV30,TRBJ2-5,NA,CAWRAGAQPETQYF,TGTGCCTGGAGAGCAGGGGCCCAGCCAGAGACCCAGTACTTC
TRBD2,15,TRBV5-4,TRBJ2-4,NA,CASSMGAGAKNIQYF,TGTGCCAGCAGTATGGGAGCGGGGGCCAAAAACATTCAGTACTTC
NA,12,TRBV13,TRBJ1-1,few,CASSLGQGEAFF,TGTGCCAGCAGCTTAGGACAGGGTGAAGCTTTCTTT
NA,13,TRBV6-1,TRBJ1-4,once,CASNIRPDEKLFF,TGTGCCAGCAACATAAGGCCGGACGAAAAACTGTTTTTT
TRBD1,15,TRBV6-1,TRBJ1-5,NA,CASTKGTGGREPQHF,TGTGCCAGCACTAAAGGGACAGGGGGCAGGGAGCCCCAGCATTTT
TRBD2,18,TRBV9,TRBJ2-7,NA,CASSVGLGLAGDSYEQYF,TGTGCCAGCAGCGTAGGCTTGGGACTAGCGGGAGACTCCTACGAGCAGTACTTC
NA,15,TRBV6-1,TRBJ1-6,NA,CASSGGGVNNSPLHF,TGTGCCAGCAGTGGGGGGGGAGTGAATAATTCACCCCTCCACTTT
TRBD1,14,TRBV7-9,TRBJ2-7,once,CASSPLGQIYEQYF,TGTGCCAGCAGCCCGTTGGGACAGATCTACGAGCAGTACTTC
TRBD1,16,TRBV19,TRBJ1-3,NA,CASSPGQGQAGNTIYF,TGTGCCAGTAGTCCCGGACAGGGGCAAGCCGGAAACACCATATATTTT
NA,15,TRBV10-3,TRBJ2-7,NA,CAISRTSRGGYEQYF,TGTGCCATCAGTCGTACTTCCCGGGGCGGCTACGAGCAGTACTTC
TRBD1,15,TRBV7-2,TRBJ2-1,NA,CASSHGTGENNEQFF,TGTGCCAGCAGCCACGGGACAGGGGAAAACAATGAGCAGTTCTTC
TRBD1,17,TRBV9,TRBJ2-1,NA,CASSVALGQGLFNEQFF,TGTGCCAGCAGCGTAGCTCTCGGACAGGGGCTGTTTAATGAGCAGTTCTTC
NA,12,TRBV7-2,TRBJ2-3,NA,CASSSALDTQYF,TGTGCCAGCAGCTCCGCTTTGGATACGCAGTATTTT
NA,11,TRBV2,TRBJ1-1,NA,CASSEWEKAFF,TGTGCCAGCAGTGAATGGGAGAAAGCTTTCTTT
NA,16,TRBV19,TRBJ1-5,NA,CASSPYIAGVGQPQHF,TGTGCCAGTAGTCCGTATATTGCAGGGGTAGGCCAGCCCCAGCATTTT
NA,14,TRBV28,TRBJ1-1,NA,CASSLWARHTEAFF,TGTGCCAGCAGTTTATGGGCCAGACACACTGAAGCTTTCTTT
NA,13,TRBV19,TRBJ2-7,NA,CASSIGPLGEQYF,TGTGCCAGTAGTATTGGACCCCTCGGCGAGCAGTACTTC
NA,14,TRBV30,TRBJ2-2,NA,CAWNRLSRIGELFF,TGTGCCTGGAATCGCCTTAGTCGGATCGGGGAGCTGTTTTTT
NA,14,TRBV15,TRBJ2-3,NA,CATSRGSGTDTQYF,TGTGCCACCAGCAGGGGTAGCGGCACAGATACGCAGTATTTT
NA,13,TRBV6-6,TRBJ1-1,few,CASSTPGLNEAFF,TGTGCCAGCAGTACTCCGGGACTGAATGAAGCTTTCTTT
NA,12,TRBV28,TRBJ2-7,NA,CASSLLGYEQYF,TGTGCCAGCAGTTTATTGGGCTACGAGCAGTACTTC
TRBD1,14,TRBV19,TRBJ1-1,NA,CASSKWDRNTEAFF,TGTGCCAGTAGTAAGTGGGACAGAAACACTGAAGCTTTCTTT
NA,13,TRBV6-1,TRBJ1-6,NA,CASRMDSNSPLHF,TGTGCCAGCAGGATGGACAGCAATTCACCCCTCCACTTT
NA,13,TRBV27,TRBJ1-1,NA,CASSLKWGAEAFF,TGTGCCAGCAGTTTAAAATGGGGGGCTGAAGCTTTCTTT
NA,14,TRBV4-1,TRBJ1-5,NA,CASSQDSSNQPQHF,TGCGCCAGCAGCCAGGACAGTAGCAATCAGCCCCAGCATTTT